This T cell receptor beta chain came from a study of blood T cell repertoires in COVID-19. Study information: The origin of the acute and convalescent COVID-19 samples was the United States, Italy and Spain. Sample material is recorded as cDNA or gDNA derived from T cells, B-cell-depleted T cells, or PBMCs.

With 3 bases removed from V and 2 bases from J, the gap between germline ends came to 7 bases. The CDR3 contains 13 residues. Germline values: CDR1 SGHDN, CDR2 FVKESK. In the original analysis: How many nucleated cells were present was estimated from reference gene primer amplification. Produced via immunoSEQ multiplex PCR; TCRdb's table is partial and in-frame only. That table furnishes V, J and clone size, whereas the DNA furnished D and trimming. Altogether approximately 160,000 clones are present, approximately 86% being singletons, with the ten largest covering approximately 7%. The sequence was collected from a man in his forties or fifties with active or convalescent COVID-19. V usage is TRBV14 and J usage is TRBJ1-2; the D is unclear. Sequenced: peripheral blood. CDR3 DNA: TGTGCCAGCAGCCAGTTGCTAAACTATGGCTACACCTTC. It encodes CASSQLLNYGYTF.